The rows below give T cell receptor beta chains drawn from one sample of a study of blood T cell repertoires in COVID-19. Data came from immunoSEQ multiplex PCR; TCRdb stores just in-frame clones and leaves some out. The repertoire holds 400,000 or so clones, approximately 86% seen once, with around 2.1% in the top ten. Sample: PBMCs or T cells enriched from blood (not recorded which). Receptors originate from a woman aged 40-49 years with acute COVID-19. The CDR3 runs from the conserved cysteine through the conserved F or W. D genes are given only for firm matches. Not all rows give a size; the values are once, few, many and, for expanded clones, a class.

v_call	j_call	clone_size	d_call	cdr3_nt	cdr3_aa
TRBV5-1	TRBJ2-1	.	.	TGCGCCAGCAGCTTGGCACAGATTTACAATGAGCAGTTCTTC	CASSLAQIYNEQFF
TRBV5-4	TRBJ2-2	.	.	TGTGCCAGCAGCTCACAGCACACCGGGGAGCTGTTTTTT	CASSSQHTGELFF
TRBV4-1	TRBJ2-3	.	.	TGCGCCAGCAGCCCGGTGCTTGTCACAGATACGCAGTATTTT	CASSPVLVTDTQYF
TRBV5-1	TRBJ2-1	.	TRBD2	TGCGCCAGCAGCCTAGCGGGGGGTAGCTCCTACAATGAGCAGTTCTTC	CASSLAGGSSYNEQFF
TRBV5-8	TRBJ1-1	once	.	TGTGCCAGCAGCTTGCGTTACAAAATGAACACTGAAGCTTTCTTT	CASSLRYKMNTEAFF
TRBV24-1	TRBJ2-1	.	TRBD1	TGTGCCACCAGTGATCCCCGGGACAGGGGGGCTGAGCAGTTCTTC	CATSDPRDRGAEQFF
TRBV30	TRBJ1-2	.	TRBD1	TGTGCCTGGAGTGTACGTTTTAGAACAGGGGGGATCAGTCATGGCTACACCTTC	CAWSVRFRTGGISHGYTF
TRBV30	TRBJ1-4	.	.	TGTGCCTGGATGGGGCCGGAAAAACTGTTTTTT	CAWMGPEKLFF
TRBV19	TRBJ2-5	.	.	TGTGCCAGTAGTATATTCGGGGAAGAGACCCAGTACTTC	CASSIFGEETQYF
TRBV12-3/TRBV12-4	TRBJ1-1	.	.	TGTGCCAGCAGTTCGACAATGAACACTGAAGCTTTCTTT	CASSSTMNTEAFF
TRBV5-1	TRBJ2-7	.	TRBD1	TGCGCCAGCAGTCGATCCTACTCACAGGGGCAGTTTAGCGAGCAGTACTTC	CASSRSYSQGQFSEQYF
TRBV5-8	TRBJ1-5	few	.	TGTGCCAGCAGCCCGGACATGGGGTGGAGCAATCAGCCCCAGCATTTT	CASSPDMGWSNQPQHF
TRBV27	TRBJ2-3	.	.	TGTGCCAGCAGTTTATTCGGTATCACAGATACGCAGTATTTT	CASSLFGITDTQYF
TRBV30	TRBJ1-5	.	.	TGTGCCTGGAGTCTCCTCCAGGGGCAGCCCCAGCATTTT	CAWSLLQGQPQHF
TRBV7-9	TRBJ2-1	.	.	TGTGCCAGCAGCTTTTCGCGGGGACCTTACAATGAGCAGTTCTTC	CASSFSRGPYNEQFF
TRBV5-1	TRBJ1-1	once	.	TGCGCCAGCAGCTTGGGACACCAGAACACTGAAGCTTTCTTT	CASSLGHQNTEAFF
TRBV6-5	TRBJ1-3	.	.	TGTGCCAGCACTATAAGTAGGGAGATTGGAAACACCATATATTTT	CASTISREIGNTIYF
TRBV9	TRBJ2-5	.	TRBD1	TGTGCCAGCAGCGTAGGGAACAGGGGTACCCAAGAGACCCAGTACTTC	CASSVGNRGTQETQYF
TRBV5-5	TRBJ1-6	.	.	TGTGCCAGCAGCTGGGGAACAGGGATTTCACCCCTCCACTTT	CASSWGTGISPLHF